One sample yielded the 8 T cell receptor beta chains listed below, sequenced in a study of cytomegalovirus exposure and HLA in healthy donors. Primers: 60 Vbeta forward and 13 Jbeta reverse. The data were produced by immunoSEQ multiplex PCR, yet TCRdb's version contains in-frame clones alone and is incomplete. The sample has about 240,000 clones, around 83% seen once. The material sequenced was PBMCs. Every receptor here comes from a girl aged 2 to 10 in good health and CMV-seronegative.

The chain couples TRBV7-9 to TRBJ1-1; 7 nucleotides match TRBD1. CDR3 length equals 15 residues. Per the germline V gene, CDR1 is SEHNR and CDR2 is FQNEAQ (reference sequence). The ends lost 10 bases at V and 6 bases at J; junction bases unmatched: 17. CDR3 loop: CATKRQGEGSPEAFF. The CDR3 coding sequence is TGTGCCACCAAGCGACAGGGCGAGGGGTCACCTGAAGCTTTCTTT.

The CDR3 spells CASSVGGRTDTQYF. CDR3 bases: TGTGCCAGCAGTGTCGGGGGGCGCACAGATACGCAGTATTTT. This rearrangement joins TRBV6-1 to TRBJ2-3; a possible D gene is TRBD2 (7 bases). The CDR3 loop spans 14 amino acids. V was trimmed by 4 bases and J by 1 base, leaving 9 bases between them. Germline loops: CDR1 MNHNS, CDR2 SASEGT.

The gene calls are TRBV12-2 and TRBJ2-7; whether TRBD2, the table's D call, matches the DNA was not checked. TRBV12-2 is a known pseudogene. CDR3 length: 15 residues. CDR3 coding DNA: TGTGCAAGTCGCTTAGCGGGAGTTGAAACCTACGAGCAGTACTTC. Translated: CASRLAGVETYEQYF.

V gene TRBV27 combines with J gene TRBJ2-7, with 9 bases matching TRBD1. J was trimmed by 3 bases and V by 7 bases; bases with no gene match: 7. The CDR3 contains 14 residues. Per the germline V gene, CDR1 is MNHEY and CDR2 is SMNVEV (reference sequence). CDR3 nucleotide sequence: TGTGCCAGCATGAGGGACAGGGCAGGCTACGAGCAGTACTTC. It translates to CASMRDRAGYEQYF.

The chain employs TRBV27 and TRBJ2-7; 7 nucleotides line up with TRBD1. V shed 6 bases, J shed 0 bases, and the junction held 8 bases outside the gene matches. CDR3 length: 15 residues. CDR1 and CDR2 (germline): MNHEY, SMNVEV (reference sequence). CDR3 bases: TGTGCCAGCAGCACAACAGGGGCGAGCTCCTACGAGCAGTACTTC. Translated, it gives CASSTTGASSYEQYF.

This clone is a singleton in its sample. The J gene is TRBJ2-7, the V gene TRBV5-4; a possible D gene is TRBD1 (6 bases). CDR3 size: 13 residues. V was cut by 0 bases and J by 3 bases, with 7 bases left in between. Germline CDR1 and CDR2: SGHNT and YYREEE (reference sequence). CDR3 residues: CASSLGQDYEQYF. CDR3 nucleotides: TGTGCCAGCAGCTTGGGACAGGACTACGAGCAGTACTTC.

CDR3 in amino acids: CASSFPQGNTIYF. CDR3 coding DNA: TGTGCCAGCAGCTTTCCTCAGGGAAACACCATATATTTT. The J gene is TRBJ1-3, the V gene TRBV5-4; D unclear. V was cut by 2 bases and J by 4 bases, with 7 bases left in between. CDR1 SGHNT and CDR2 YYREEE come from the germline V gene (reference sequence). The CDR3 consists of 13 residues.

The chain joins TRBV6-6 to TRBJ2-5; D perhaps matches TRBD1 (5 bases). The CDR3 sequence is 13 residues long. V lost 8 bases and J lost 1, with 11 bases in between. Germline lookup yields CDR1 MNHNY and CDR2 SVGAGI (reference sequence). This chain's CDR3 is CASARVLQETQYF. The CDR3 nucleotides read TGTGCCAGCGCCAGGGTGCTCCAAGAGACCCAGTACTTC.